Listed below are T cell receptor beta chains from one sample, sequenced in a study of blood T cell repertoires in COVID-19. Sequencing was performed with immunoSEQ multiplex PCR; in TCRdb, only in-frame clones are kept and a portion is missing. Of some 160,000 clones in the sample, 87% were seen once. Material: peripheral blood. The receptor source for this set is a woman between 65 and 79 years old with COVID-19, enrolled during active disease. The CDR3 runs from the conserved cysteine through the conserved F or W. Fields, in order: J gene, clone size, D gene, V gene, CDR3 DNA, CDR3 protein. The D gene is left open where the match is weak. Size is stated for part of the rows, as once, few or many counts, or as a class when the clone is expanded.

TRBJ1-4 . TRBD1 TRBV7-9 TGTGCCAGCAGCTATTTCAGGGGGGATGAAAAACTGTTTTTT CASSYFRGDEKLFF
TRBJ1-2 . TRBD1 TRBV7-9 TGTGCCAGCAGCCTCGGACAGGTCTCGGGCTACACCTTC CASSLGQVSGYTF
TRBJ1-2 . . TRBV29-1 TGCAGCGTTGAAAAGGGACTCTTATTGGGAAACTATGGCTACACCTTC CSVEKGLLLGNYGYTF
TRBJ2-1 few TRBD1 TRBV27 TGTGCCAGCAGGTTCGACAGGGTAGGGACCTACAATGAGCAGTTCTTC CASRFDRVGTYNEQFF
TRBJ1-6 once . TRBV5-6 TGTGCCAGCAGCCCCGCGGTGGGATCGGGGAATTCACCCCTCCACTTT CASSPAVGSGNSPLHF
TRBJ1-1 . TRBD1 TRBV5-4 TGTGCCAGCAGGCAGGACAGGTCAACCGGCAACACTGAAGCTTTCTTT CASRQDRSTGNTEAFF
TRBJ1-2 few TRBD1 TRBV28 TGTGCCAGCAGCCGACAGGGCCAATATGGCTACACCTTC CASSRQGQYGYTF
TRBJ1-5 . . TRBV7-8 TGTGCCAGCAGCTTAGACAGGGAGATCAATCAGCCCCAGCATTTT CASSLDREINQPQHF
TRBJ2-2 . . TRBV18 TGTGCCAGCTCACCAATAGCCGACCTTACCGGGGAGCTGTTTTTT CASSPIADLTGELFF
TRBJ2-2 few . TRBV11-3 TGTGCCAGCAGCTTAGGGTCGGTGACGGGCGGGACCGGGGAGCTGTTTTTT CASSLGSVTGGTGELFF
TRBJ2-1 . TRBD2 TRBV28 TGTGCCAGCAGTCCCCCCCGCCGGGCTAGCGGGGGGGCAAATGAGCAGTTCTTC CASSPPRRASGGANEQFF
TRBJ1-1 . TRBD1 TRBV11-3 TGTGCCAGCACCAGCGACAGGGGGCCAGGAGTCACTGAAGCTTTCTTT CASTSDRGPGVTEAFF
TRBJ1-3 . TRBD1 TRBV4-2 TGTGCCAGCAGCGTACAGGGGGATGGTGGAAACACCATATATTTT CASSVQGDGGNTIYF
TRBJ2-7 once . TRBV7-8 TGTGCCAGCAGCTTAAGCGGCAGAACCTACGAGCAGTACTTC CASSLSGRTYEQYF
TRBJ2-7 once TRBD2 TRBV2 TGTGCCAGCAGTCTTCTGGGCGGGGGGTCATCCTCCTACGAGCAGTACTTC CASSLLGGGSSSYEQYF
TRBJ1-4 . TRBD1 TRBV2 TGTGCCAGCAGGGAGACAGGGTTCGTGGAAAAACTGTTTTTT CASRETGFVEKLFF
TRBJ1-1 once . TRBV18 TGTGCCAGCTCACCCACCGGGACAACAAACACTGAAGCTTTCTTT CASSPTGTTNTEAFF
TRBJ1-2 . . TRBV28 TGTGCCAGCAGTTTAGGCGGGGAGGAGCGGAATGGCTACACCTTC CASSLGGEERNGYTF
TRBJ2-5 . . TRBV9 TGTGCCAGCAGCTCCGGGGAGGCAGCAGAGACCCAGTACTTC CASSSGEAAETQYF
TRBJ1-5 . . TRBV28 TGTGCCAGCAGCCGAACAGGGTCAGGGAATCAGCCCCAGCATTTT CASSRTGSGNQPQHF
TRBJ1-1 few . TRBV19 TGTGCCAGTAGTAAGGGACTTATGAACACTGAAGCTTTCTTT CASSKGLMNTEAFF
TRBJ2-5 . TRBD2 TRBV5-4 TGTGCCAGCAGCCGGAAGGAGACTAGCGGGGGGGCCCTAGAGACCCAGTACTTC CASSRKETSGGALETQYF
TRBJ2-1 . . TRBV7-7 TGTGCTAGCAGCTTATCACAGGGAGCCTACAATGAGCAGTTCTTC CASSLSQGAYNEQFF
TRBJ1-5 . . TRBV28 TGTGCCAGCAGTCGACAGGTCAATCAGCCCCAGCATTTT CASSRQVNQPQHF
TRBJ1-2 . . TRBV19 TGTGCCAGTAGTATAATGGGACATTCATCTCACTACCTTAACTATGGCTACACCTTC CASSIMGHSSHYLNYGYTF
TRBJ1-3 . . TRBV21-1 TGTGCCAGCAGCAATCAAAATTCCCGGGACAGCGGAAACACCATATATTTT CASSNQNSRDSGNTIYF
TRBJ2-2 few TRBD1 TRBV5-1 TGCGCCAGCACCCGGACAGGGACGAACACCGGGGAGCTGTTTTTT CASTRTGTNTGELFF
TRBJ1-1 . . TRBV14 TGTGCCAGCAGCCAAGATATAAGGATCGGGACTGAAGCTTTCTTT CASSQDIRIGTEAFF
TRBJ1-6 few . TRBV6-5 TGTGCCAGCAGTTACTCGGGAACCAGGGGTCATTCACCCCTCCACTTT CASSYSGTRGHSPLHF
TRBJ2-5 few TRBD2 TRBV5-1 TGCGCCAGCAGCTTGGGACTAGCGGGGGGCCAAGAGACCCAGTACTTC CASSLGLAGGQETQYF
TRBJ1-1 . TRBD1 TRBV19 TGTGCCAGTAGTACACCCCTGACAGGGGGCTCGGCCACTGAAGCTTTCTTT CASSTPLTGGSATEAFF
TRBJ2-7 . TRBD2 TRBV9 TGTGCCAGCAGCGTAGCGGGCGGGGGAAGCTCCTACGAGCAGTACTTC CASSVAGGGSSYEQYF
TRBJ2-7 once . TRBV6-5 TGTGCCAGCAGTAACAGGGTCTCCTACGAGCAGTACTTC CASSNRVSYEQYF
TRBJ2-5 . TRBD2 TRBV11-3 TGTGCCAGCAGCTTAGCGGGGGGTACCGCGACCCAGTACTTC CASSLAGGTATQYF
TRBJ1-3 . TRBD1 TRBV5-1 TGCGCCAGCAGCCCTGGACAGGCTGGAAACACCATATATTTT CASSPGQAGNTIYF
TRBJ2-1 . TRBD2 TRBV5-1 TGCGCCAGCAGCTTGGATACTAGCGGGGGGGCCTATGAGCAGTTCTTC CASSLDTSGGAYEQFF
TRBJ1-2 . . TRBV6-5 TGTGCCAGCAGACAGGACAACTATGGCTACACCTTC CASRQDNYGYTF
TRBJ1-2 . TRBD1 TRBV19 TGTGCCAGTAGGATCGGACAGGAGAACTATGGCTACACCTTC CASRIGQENYGYTF
TRBJ1-2 . TRBD1 TRBV5-4 TGTGCCAGCAACTCACGGGGACAGTCTTATGGCTACACCTTC CASNSRGQSYGYTF
TRBJ1-6 few . TRBV30 TGTGCCTGGAGTGTCAGGCAGGGGATCAGGCATTCACCCCTCCACTTT CAWSVRQGIRHSPLHF
TRBJ1-5 . TRBD1 TRBV7-2 TGTGCCAGCAGGCGACAGGGGGAAAGCAATCAGCCCCAGCATTTT CASRRQGESNQPQHF
TRBJ1-1 . TRBD1 TRBV5-5 TGTGCCAGCAGTCTCACGACAGGGCAGAACACTGAAGCTTTCTTT CASSLTTGQNTEAFF
TRBJ1-6 . . TRBV10-2 TGCGCCAGCAGTGTTCTGGGGAGCTCCTATAATTCACCCCTCCACTTT CASSVLGSSYNSPLHF
TRBJ1-3 few . TRBV5-4 TGTGCCAGCAGCTTGGACGGGGGCTCTGGAAACACCATATATTTT CASSLDGGSGNTIYF
TRBJ2-7 . TRBD2 TRBV7-9 TGTGCCAGCAGCCCGCTAGCGGCCTCCTACGAGCAGTACTTC CASSPLAASYEQYF
TRBJ1-2 . . TRBV11-2 TGTGCCAGCAGCTTCCCTGACCCCCTGGAGGACTATGGCTACACCTTC CASSFPDPLEDYGYTF
TRBJ1-5 . TRBD1 TRBV27 TGTGCCAGCAGTCGAGGACAGGGGCAGTTTAGCAATCAGCCCCAGCATTTT CASSRGQGQFSNQPQHF
TRBJ1-2 . . TRBV27 TGTGCCAGCAGTTTATCGAGACAGAACTATGGCTACACCTTC CASSLSRQNYGYTF
TRBJ1-1 few . TRBV28 TGTGCCAGCAAGGGCGGGTACACTGAAGCTTTCTTT CASKGGYTEAFF
TRBJ2-7 . . TRBV5-4 TGTGCCAGCAGCTTGGATGGGGGCAGTCCCTCCTACGAGCAGTACTTC CASSLDGGSPSYEQYF
TRBJ1-4 . TRBD1 TRBV7-9 TGTGCCAGCAGCCAGGGACAGAGCAATGAAAAACTGTTTTTT CASSQGQSNEKLFF
TRBJ2-3 . . TRBV7-2 TGTGCCAGCAGCGAACAATATACGCAGTATTTT CASSEQYTQYF
TRBJ2-5 . TRBD1 TRBV10-3 TGTGCCATCAGTGACGGACAGGGTAGGGAGACCCAGTACTTC CAISDGQGRETQYF
TRBJ2-5 once . TRBV5-1 TGCGCCAGCAGAATGGGACTGGGGAAGCAAGAGACCCAGTACTTC CASRMGLGKQETQYF
TRBJ1-2 . . TRBV10-3 TGTGCCATCAGTGAATCGGCAGGGCCGAATGGCTACACCTTC CAISESAGPNGYTF
TRBJ1-3 . . TRBV28 TGTGCCAGCAGTTTTCGCCGGGGCTCTGGAAACACCATATATTTT CASSFRRGSGNTIYF
TRBJ2-3 . TRBD2 TRBV7-8 TGTGCCAGCAACTCGGGACTAGCGGCCACAGATACGCAGTATTTT CASNSGLAATDTQYF
TRBJ2-3 . . TRBV4-2 TGTGCCAGCAGCCACCCCTTGGGAGGACAGGGCACAGATACGCAGTATTTT CASSHPLGGQGTDTQYF